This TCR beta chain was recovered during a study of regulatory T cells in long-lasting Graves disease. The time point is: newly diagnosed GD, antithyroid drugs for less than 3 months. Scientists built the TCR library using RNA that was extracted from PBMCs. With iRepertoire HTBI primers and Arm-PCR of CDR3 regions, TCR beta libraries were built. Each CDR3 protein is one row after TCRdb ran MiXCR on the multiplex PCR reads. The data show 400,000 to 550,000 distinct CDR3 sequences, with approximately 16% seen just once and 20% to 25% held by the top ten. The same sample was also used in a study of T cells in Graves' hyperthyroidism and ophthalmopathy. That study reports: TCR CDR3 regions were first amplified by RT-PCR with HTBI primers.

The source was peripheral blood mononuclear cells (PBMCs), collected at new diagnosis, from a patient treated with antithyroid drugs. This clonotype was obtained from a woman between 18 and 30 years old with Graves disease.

The CDR3 region is CASSFRASTGTLYEQYF. The CDR3 nucleotides read TGTGCCAGTAGTTTCAGGGCCTCCACCGGGACGCTATACGAGCAGTACTTC. The chain joins TRBV19 to TRBJ2-7; the D gene could be TRBD1 or TRBD2 (5 bases each). This CDR3 is 17 amino acids long. Germline loops: CDR1 LNHDA, CDR2 SQIVND (reference sequence). V lost 5 bases and J 4 bases, leaving 24 bases between the germline ends.